The source of this TCR beta chain is a study of vaccination effects on CD4 cells after COVID-19. The table lists this clone with a few counts. Its matching antigen is unknown. Under the ViraFEST assay, PBMC were stimulated with viral peptide pools so that antigen-specific CD4+ T cells expanded. Sequencing was performed afterwards. Between days 10 and 11 of culture, CD4+ T cells were separated out. Vaccine recipients, nucleocapsid antibody negative, had no prior SARS-CoV-2 infection. V was pared by 4 bases and J by 3 bases, with 5 bases of the junction left unmatched. The length of the CDR3 is 14 residues. The germline V gene encodes CDR1 SGHDT and CDR2 YYEEEE. The protocol was immunoSEQ multiplex PCR, while the TCRdb copy is restricted to in-frame clones and leaves out a portion. The sample consists of some 20,000 clones, around 76% of them appearing once.

V and J are TRBV5-6 and TRBJ1-1; 8 bases are a match to TRBD1. The input for sequencing was CD4+ T cells from PBMCs cultured with HCoV-NL63 spike peptides, taken before COVID-19 vaccination. This TCR derives from a human donor who received a COVID-19 vaccine. CDR3 DNA: TGTGCCAGCAGCCAGGGGGCGCGGGACACTGAAGCTTTCTTT. This translates into CASSQGARDTEAFF.